This T cell receptor (beta chain) was retrieved from a study of blood T cell repertoires in COVID-19. Study-level background: The study drew acute and convalescent COVID-19 samples from the United States, Italy and Spain. T cells, B-cell-depleted T cells, or PBMCs provided the cDNA or gDNA that served as material.

In the authors' methods: The assay estimated nucleated cells by amplifying reference gene primers. Clones were read by immunoSEQ multiplex PCR, and TCRdb kept only the in-frame ones, dropping some. V and J calls and clone size follow that table, whereas D and trimming were derived from the DNA. The data show around 250,000 clones, about nine tenths seen once. The sequencing sample was made of peripheral blood. The sequence was collected from a man aged 30 to 39 who had recovered from COVID-19.

This CDR3 is CASSLRALSTREKLFF. The CDR3 DNA sequence: TGTGCCAGCAGTTTGAGGGCCCTTTCAACACGTGAAAAACTGTTTTTT. The V gene is TRBV27, the J gene TRBJ1-4; D remains unclear. The CDR3 length is 16 residues. Per germline, CDR1 MNHEY and CDR2 SMNVEV (reference sequence). V lost 3 bases and J lost 7, with 18 bases in between. The full variable domain, with the rest looked up from reference TRBV27 and TRBJ1-4, is EAQVTQNPRYLITVTGKKLTVTCSQNMNHEYMSWYRQDPGLGLRQIYYSMNVEVTDKGDVPEGYKVSRKEKRNFPLILESPSPNQTSLYFCASSLRALSTREKLFFGSGTQLSVL.